These T cell receptor beta chains were read from a single sample in a study of blood T cell repertoires in COVID-19. This table comes from immunoSEQ multiplex PCR, and its TCRdb copy is limited to in-frame clones, with some not included. The sample lists 200,000 to 250,000 clones, 80% to 90% occurring once. Source material: PBMCs or T cells enriched from blood (not recorded which). The receptors come from a woman between 18 and 29 years old in a cohort exposed to, infected with or recovered from COVID-19 (not recorded which). Both conserved end residues are part of each CDR3. The D gene is left open where the match is weak. Not every row has a clone size; where given, it reads once, few, many or a size class.

TRBD1	.	TRBJ1-6	TRBV5-4	TGTGCCAGCAGCAGGGGACAGGGTGATAATTCACCCCTCCACTTT	CASSRGQGDNSPLHF
.	.	TRBJ1-2	TRBV3-1/TRBV3-2	TGTGCCAGCAGCCAAGTGGCAGGGGCTAACTATGGCTACACCTTC	CASSQVAGANYGYTF
.	once	TRBJ2-1	TRBV9	TGTGCCAGCAGCGTAGAGGGGGACTCCTACAATGAGCAGTTCTTC	CASSVEGDSYNEQFF
TRBD2	.	TRBJ2-1	TRBV11-3	TGTGCCAGCAGCCCGACCTCCACTAGCGTCAGCTCCTACAATGAGCAGTTCTTC	CASSPTSTSVSSYNEQFF
TRBD1	once	TRBJ1-1	TRBV11-3	TGTGCCAGCAGCCTCTCACCCGCCGGGACAGGTTTGAACACTGAAGCTTTCTTT	CASSLSPAGTGLNTEAFF
TRBD2	few	TRBJ2-3	TRBV7-2	TGTGCCAGCAGCTTAGTACCGGGGGGGCAAGATACGCAGTATTTT	CASSLVPGGQDTQYF
TRBD1	.	TRBJ1-2	TRBV5-6	TGTGCCAGCAGCTTAGGGACAGGGTATGGCTACACCTTC	CASSLGTGYGYTF
TRBD1	.	TRBJ1-3	TRBV28	TGTGCCAGCAGCGGGACAGTCGGAAACACCATATATTTT	CASSGTVGNTIYF
.	.	TRBJ1-6	TRBV2	TGTGCCAGCAGTGAATTTGGGGCGGGATTAAATTCACCCCTCCACTTT	CASSEFGAGLNSPLHF
.	.	TRBJ2-2	TRBV18	TGTGCCAGCTCACCTGTCAGGGCCGGGGAGCTGTTTTTT	CASSPVRAGELFF